The source of this T cell receptor (beta chain) is a study of blood T cell repertoires in COVID-19. Study in general: PBMCs, B-cell-depleted T cells, or T cells provided the cDNA or gDNA that made up the material.

In the authors' methods: How many nucleated cells were present was estimated from reference gene primer amplification. Method: immunoSEQ multiplex PCR; TCRdb's copy keeps in-frame clones and lacks some. From that table come the V and J calls and clone size; the DNA was used to work out D and trimming. Among over 100,000 clones, less than 90% were seen once, and the ten largest hold roughly 20%. Trimming left V 3 bases short and J 1 base short, with 12 bases between. The CDR3 runs to 15 residues. Per the germline V gene, CDR1 is MDHEN and CDR2 is SYDVKM. Sequencing used peripheral blood. This sequence was found in a woman aged 55 to 70 with acute or convalescent COVID-19. The chain has TRBV28 and TRBJ2-5, with D perhaps matching TRBD2 (7 bases). This CDR3 is CASSFAGALQETQYF. The CDR3 region has the DNA TGTGCCAGCAGTTTCGCGGGGGCCCTCCAAGAGACCCAGTACTTC.